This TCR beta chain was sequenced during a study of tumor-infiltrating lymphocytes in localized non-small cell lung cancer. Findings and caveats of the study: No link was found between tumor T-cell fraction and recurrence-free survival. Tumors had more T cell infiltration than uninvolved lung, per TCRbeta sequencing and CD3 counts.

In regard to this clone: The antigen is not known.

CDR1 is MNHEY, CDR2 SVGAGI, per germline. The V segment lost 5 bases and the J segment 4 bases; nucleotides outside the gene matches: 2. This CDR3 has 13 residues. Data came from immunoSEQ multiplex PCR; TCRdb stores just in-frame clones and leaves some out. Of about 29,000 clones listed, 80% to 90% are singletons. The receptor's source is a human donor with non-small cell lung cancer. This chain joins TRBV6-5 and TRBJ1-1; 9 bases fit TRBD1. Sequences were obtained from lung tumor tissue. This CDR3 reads CASSTGGGTEAFF. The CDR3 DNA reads TGTGCCAGCAGTACAGGGGGCGGCACTGAAGCTTTCTTT.